The 11 T cell receptor beta chains reported below all come from one sample, sequenced in a study of CDR3 diversity in severe acne. TCRdb called the PCR reads again in MiXCR, with one record for every CDR3 protein. This sample has 65,000 to 95,000 distinct CDR3 sequences, with around 53% found just once. The material sequenced was blood. The receptors come from a male donor in good health, without acne.

The chain has TRBV7-8 and TRBJ1-6; no firm D call. The CDR3 sequence is 14 residues long. The V gene's germline CDR1 is SGHVS and CDR2 FQNEAQ. Trimming removed 2 bases from V and 9 bases from J, with 11 bases in between. The CDR3 DNA follows: TGTGCCAGCAGCTTAAAGGGTTGGGGTTCACCCCTCCACTTT. Protein sequence: CASSLKGWGSPLHF.

This chain links TRBV6-5 with TRBJ1-3; weak D call: TRBD1 (6 bases). The CDR3 runs 15 residues. The germline CDR1 and CDR2 sequences are MNHEY and SVGAGI. Trimming cost V 6 bases and J 7 bases, with 19 bases left between them. As DNA, the CDR3 is TGTGCCAGCAGCTACCGGGACATAGGTCCTAACACCATATATTTT. Its translation: CASSYRDIGPNTIYF.

The chain couples TRBV11-3 to TRBJ2-5; D not certain. CDR1 is SGHNT and CDR2 is YENEEA in the germline V gene. Between the trimmed V and J ends, which lost 5 bases and 5 bases, there was a span of 15 bases. This CDR3 spans 14 amino acids. DNA for the CDR3: TGTGCCAGCAGCCTCCGGGTCGTAGGGGAGACCCAGTACTTC. This codes for CASSLRVVGETQYF.

The chain links TRBV7-3 to TRBJ1-5, with D possibly matching TRBD1 (5 bases). This CDR3 has 14 residues. CDR1 is SGHTA and CDR2 is FQGTGA in the germline V gene. V lost 8 bases and J 4 bases, leaving 15 bases between the germline ends. The CDR3 here is CASHFAGRNQPQHF. The CDR3 DNA is TGTGCCAGCCACTTTGCGGGGCGAAATCAGCCCCAGCATTTT.

This clonotype has a count of ten or more. The genes are TRBV5-1 and TRBJ2-7, with TRBD1 identical over 9 bases. CDR1 and CDR2 from the germline V gene are SGHRS and YFSETQ. The CDR3 is 17 residues long. V trimming: 0 bases; J trimming: 6 bases; junction bases outside the gene matches: 13. For the CDR3, the DNA is TGCGCCAGCAGCTTGGATGACTTCGGGACAGGGTTTGGCGAGCAGTACTTC. It encodes CASSLDDFGTGFGEQYF. Full variable domain (remainder filled in from reference TRBV5-1 and TRBJ2-7): KAGVTQTPRYLIKTRGQQVTLSCSPISGHRSVSWYQQTPGQGLQFLFEYFSETQRNKGNFPGRFSGRQFSNSRSEMNVSTLELGDSALYLCASSLDDFGTGFGEQYFGPGTRLTVT.

The gene calls are TRBV19 and TRBJ1-1, with a weak D call TRBD1 (5 bases). This CDR3 has 14 residues. Trimming pared 11 bases from V and 4 bases from J, leaving 20 bases between. The germline CDR1 and CDR2 sequences are LNHDA and SQIVND (reference sequence). The CDR3 DNA is TGTGCCTGTACCCCCGGGGGTAGATTCACTGAAGCTTTCTTT. It yields the protein CACTPGGRFTEAFF.

The J gene is TRBJ1-5, the V gene TRBV4-1, with D possibly being TRBD1 (6 bases). The V gene's germline CDR1 is MGHRA and CDR2 YSYEKL. The CDR3 totals 15 residues. Trimming removed 3 bases at V and 0 bases at J, with 9 bases between. This CDR3 reads CASSHFRGSNQPQHF. The CDR3 coding sequence is TGCGCCAGCAGCCACTTCAGGGGTAGCAATCAGCCCCAGCATTTT.

There are many counts of this clonotype. This chain joins TRBV7-9 and TRBJ2-5; D gene ambiguous. This CDR3 is 13 amino acids long. V shed 6 bases and J shed 6 bases, with 14 bases lying between them. Germline lookup yields CDR1 SEHNR and CDR2 FQNEAQ (reference sequence). DNA for the CDR3: TGTGCCAGCAGTTTGCCTAGGATCCAGACCCAGTACTTC. Translated: CASSLPRIQTQYF.

This clonotype was picked up many times. This CDR3 is CASRDFSYEQYF. For the CDR3, the DNA is TGTGCCAGCAGGGATTTCTCCTACGAGCAGTACTTC. The chain recombines TRBV6-5 with TRBJ2-7; D gene uncertain. The CDR3 contains 12 residues. Germline V CDR1 and CDR2: MNHEY, SVGAGI. V was trimmed by 6 bases and J by 0 bases, leaving 6 bases between them.

The chain has TRBV5-6 and TRBJ1-6, with 9 bases lining up with TRBD1. CDR1 SGHDT and CDR2 YYEEEE come from the germline V gene. The CDR3 loop spans 15 amino acids. The V and J ends lost 2 bases and 7 bases, in that order; junction bases with no gene match: 4. CDR3 region: CASSFGDRVNSPLHF. CDR3 DNA: TGTGCCAGCAGCTTTGGGGACAGGGTAAATTCACCCCTCCACTTT.

The chain carries TRBV10-3 and TRBJ2-7; 13 bases are shared with TRBD2. The CDR3 covers 16 residues. The ends lost 10 bases at V and 2 bases at J; junction bases unmatched: 11. Per the germline V gene, CDR1 is ENHRY and CDR2 is SYGVKD. This CDR3 is CASTRTSGRATYEQYF. CDR3 nucleotides: TGTGCCAGCACGAGGACTAGCGGGAGAGCGACCTACGAGCAGTACTTC.